Below, 9 T cell receptor beta chains from the same sample are listed, as sequenced in a study of blood T cell repertoires in COVID-19. Repertoires were generated with immunoSEQ multiplex PCR, while TCRdb's copy carries only in-frame clones and drops some. The sample contains approximately 85,000 clones, approximately 86% of which appear only once. The source material was peripheral blood. All receptors come from a woman between 50 and 59 years old with active or convalescent COVID-19.

This clone was seen a single time. This rearrangement joins TRBV3-1 (or the pseudogene TRBV3-2) to TRBJ2-7, with D unresolved. The germline CDR1 and CDR2 sequences are LGHDT and YNNKEL (reference sequence). The CDR3 spans 11 residues. Trimming left V 4 bases short and J 3 bases short, with 4 bases between. Here the CDR3 DNA reads TGTGCCAGCAGCCTTAACTACGAGCAGTACTTC. This codes for CASSLNYEQYF.

V usage is TRBV6-5 and J usage is TRBJ1-1; maybe TRBD1 (6 bases). V lost 0 bases to trimming and J lost 5 bases, with 13 bases between them. CDR3 size: 15 residues. In germline, CDR1 is MNHEY, CDR2 SVGAGI. CDR3 nucleotides: TGTGCCAGCAGTTACTCGAAGGACAGTAGGACTGAAGCTTTCTTT. It yields the protein CASSYSKDSRTEAFF.

This CDR3 is CASSLQNSPLHF. CDR3 DNA: TGTGCCAGTAGTTTACAGAATTCACCCCTCCACTTT. The chain joins TRBV19 to TRBJ1-6; D remains ambiguous. The germline V gene has CDR1 LNHDA and CDR2 SQIVND (reference sequence). V lost 5 bases, J lost 7 bases, and 6 bases lay in between. The CDR3 contains 12 residues.

V and J are TRBV19 and TRBJ1-1; 9 bases agree with TRBD1. CDR1 LNHDA and CDR2 SQIVND come from the germline V gene (reference sequence). V lost 3 bases, J lost 4 bases, and 9 bases stayed unmatched. The CDR3 is 16 amino acids. CDR3 protein: CASSIARTGVTTEAFF. The CDR3 DNA reads TGTGCCAGTAGTATTGCACGGACAGGGGTTACCACTGAAGCTTTCTTT.

The chain uses TRBV7-3 and TRBJ1-1, with 8 positions matching TRBD1. The CDR3 consists of 14 residues. Germline CDR1 reads SGHTA; CDR2 reads FQGTGA. Trimming removed 2 bases from V and 4 bases from J; junction bases left unmatched: 3. This chain's CDR3 is CASSLDRGGTEAFF. CDR3 nucleotide sequence: TGTGCCAGCAGCTTAGACAGGGGAGGCACTGAAGCTTTCTTT.

V is TRBV19 and J is TRBJ2-1, with D tentatively TRBD2 (7 bases). The V end lost 1 base, the J end lost 1 base, and 11 bases lay between the germline ends. The CDR3 length is 16 residues. The germline V gene encodes CDR1 LNHDA and CDR2 SQIVND (reference sequence). In nucleotides, the CDR3 is TGTGCCAGTAGTATAGCGGGGGGCCGGTCCTACAATGAGCAGTTCTTC. Translated: CASSIAGGRSYNEQFF. Filled out from reference TRBV19 and TRBJ2-1, the complete variable domain reads DGGITQSPKYLFRKEGQNVTLSCEQNLNHDAMYWYRQDPGQGLRLIYYSQIVNDFQKGDIAEGYSVSREKKESFPLTVTSAQKNPTAFYLCASSIAGGRSYNEQFFGPGTRLTVL.

The chain has TRBV12-3 or TRBV12-4 and TRBJ1-2; the D is unclear. The CDR3 spans 13 residues. The ends were cut back, 3 bases at V and 6 bases at J, with 11 bases in the middle. This chain's CDR3 is CASSFSQVHGYTF. The CDR3 nucleotides are TGTGCCAGCAGTTTCAGCCAGGTGCATGGCTACACCTTC.

V is TRBV7-9 and J is TRBJ1-4; TRBD1 agrees at 7 bases. This CDR3 is 15 amino acids long. V was clipped by 6 bases and J by 1 base; unmatched bases: 5. In germline, CDR1 is SEHNR, CDR2 FQNEAQ (reference sequence). CDR3 in DNA: TGTGCCAGCAGTATTAGACAGGGAACTAATGAAAAACTGTTTTTT. Translation gives CASSIRQGTNEKLFF. Variable domain in full (rest from reference TRBV7-9 and TRBJ1-4): DTGVSQNPRHKITKRGQNVTFRCDPISEHNRLYWYRQTLGQGPEFLTYFQNEAQLEKSRLLSDRFSAERPKGSFSTLEIQRTEQGDSAMYLCASSIRQGTNEKLFFGSGTQLSVL.

The chain links TRBV10-3 to TRBJ2-3; 10 bases line up with TRBD1. With V trimmed by 10 bases and J by 5 bases, 6 bases remained unmatched. The CDR3 contains 13 residues. Germline V gene data show CDR1 as ENHRY and CDR2 as SYGVKD. The CDR3 loop reads CATGQGEGDTQYF. CDR3 coding DNA: TGTGCCACCGGACAGGGGGAGGGAGATACGCAGTATTTT.